This T cell receptor (beta chain) was recovered during a study of blood T cell repertoires in COVID-19. Turning to the study itself: Acute and convalescent COVID-19 specimens originated in the United States, Italy and Spain.

With 8 bases clipped from V and 6 bases from J, the junction kept 6 bases outside the gene matches. The CDR3 has 14 amino acids. Germline CDR1 is ENHRY and CDR2 is SYGVKD. As handled by the study authors: Estimation of nucleated cell counts relied on the amplification of reference gene primers. Method: immunoSEQ multiplex PCR; TCRdb's copy keeps in-frame clones and lacks some. The V and J calls and clone size are taken from that table; D and trimming were inferred from the DNA. The sample lists approximately 300,000 clones, more than 80% occurring once. This chain joins TRBV10-3 and TRBJ2-5, with 13 bases identical to TRBD2. The clonotype originates from a woman aged 25 to 39 with COVID-19, enrolled during active disease. Sequencing input: peripheral blood. In DNA, the CDR3 is TGTGCCATCGGACTAGCGGGAGATTTAAAGACCCAGTACTTC. This gives the protein CAIGLAGDLKTQYF.